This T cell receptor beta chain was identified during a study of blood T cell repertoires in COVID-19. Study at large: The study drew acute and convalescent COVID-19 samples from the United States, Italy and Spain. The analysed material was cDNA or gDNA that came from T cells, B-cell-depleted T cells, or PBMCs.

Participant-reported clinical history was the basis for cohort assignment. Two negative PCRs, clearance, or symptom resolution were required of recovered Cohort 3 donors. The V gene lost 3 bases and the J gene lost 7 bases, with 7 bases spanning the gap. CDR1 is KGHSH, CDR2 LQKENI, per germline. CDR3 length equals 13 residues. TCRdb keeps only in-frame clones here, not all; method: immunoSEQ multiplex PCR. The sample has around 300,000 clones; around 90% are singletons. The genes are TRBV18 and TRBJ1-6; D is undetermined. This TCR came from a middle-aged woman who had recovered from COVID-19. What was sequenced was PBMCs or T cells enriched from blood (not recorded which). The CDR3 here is CASSPTGNSPLHF. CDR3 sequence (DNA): TGTGCCAGCTCACCGACGGGGAATTCACCCCTCCACTTT.